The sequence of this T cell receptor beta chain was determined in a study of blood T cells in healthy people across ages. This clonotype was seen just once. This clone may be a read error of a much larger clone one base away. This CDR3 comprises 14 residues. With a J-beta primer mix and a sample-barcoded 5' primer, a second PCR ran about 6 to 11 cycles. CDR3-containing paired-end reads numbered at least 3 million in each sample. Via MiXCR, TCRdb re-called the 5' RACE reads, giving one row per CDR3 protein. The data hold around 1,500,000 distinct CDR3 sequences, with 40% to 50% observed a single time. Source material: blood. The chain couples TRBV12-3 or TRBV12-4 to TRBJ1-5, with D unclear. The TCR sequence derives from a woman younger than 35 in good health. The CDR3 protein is CASSYWNSSQPQHF. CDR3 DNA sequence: TGTGCCAGCAGTTATTGGAATAGCAGTCAGCCCCAGCATTTT.